This T cell receptor beta chain was recovered during a study of blood T cell repertoires in COVID-19. Study in general: From T cells, B-cell-depleted T cells, or PBMCs came the material, which was cDNA or gDNA.

Germline-derived CDR1 and CDR2 are SGHVS and FQNEAQ. The CDR3 runs 14 residues. The V gene end was trimmed by 6 bases and the J gene end by 2 bases; junction bases not matched to a gene: 5. Sequencing was performed with immunoSEQ multiplex PCR; in TCRdb, only in-frame clones are kept and a portion is missing. Found here are about 210,000 clones, around 80% of them singletons; the top ten hold more than 10%. Sequenced material: peripheral blood. The chain combines TRBV7-8 with TRBJ1-2; 8 bases fit TRBD1. The sequence was obtained from a woman aged 40 to 49 with acute or convalescent COVID-19. This CDR3 is CASSFNRGNYGYTF. The CDR3 region has the DNA TGTGCCAGCAGTTTTAACAGGGGGAACTATGGCTACACCTTC.